This T cell receptor (beta chain) comes out of a study of early T cells in non-severe SARS-CoV-2 infection (dated by TCRdb to the early 2020s). Regarding the research as a whole: TCR sequencing used bulk RNA from unsorted whole blood, so alpha and beta chains could not be paired.

CDR1 and CDR2 are drawn from the germline V gene (reference sequence): DFQATT, SNEGSKA. The CDR3 holds 13 amino acids from the cysteine to the phenylalanine. This entry keeps only the CDR3 DNA: 39 bases, framed from base 1. V lost 0 bases and J lost 3 bases; the stretch between them is 8 bases long. This clonotype was seen only a few times. Its target antigen remains unknown. The record has no base qualities; no much larger clone is one base away. The study was a case-control design nested within a healthcare worker cohort in London, UK, with weekly nasopharyngeal swab PCR tests and blood sampling. Healthcare workers were recruited during the week of the UK lockdown, between 23 and 31 March 2020, and followed weekly for up to roughly 15 weeks. Library preparation was by 5' RACE. Sequencing used a NextSeq 500. To correct for sequencing error and PCR bias, the TCR library protocol tagged individual cDNA molecules with unique molecular identifiers. Both TCR alpha and beta chains were sequenced, and tight co-correlation was observed between alpha and beta sequence abundances in each sample. In the source study's methods: Decombinator V4 was used to annotate the V gene, J gene and CDR3 of the TCR sequences. TCRs were defined as expanded if a significant change between any two time points was detected under a Poisson model with p below 0.0001. TCR abundances were normalised to the total number of TCRs sequenced per sample and were expressed as counts per million. TRAV1-2 paired with TRAJ12, TRAJ20 or TRAJ33 defined MAIT TCRs, while TRAV10 paired with TRAJ18 defined iNKT TCRs. VDJdb, accessed 1 November 2021, was searched for CMV, EBV and SARS-CoV-2 annotated TCRs, with TCRs annotated for multiple antigens excluded. TCRdb redid the processing of the public reads, applying fastp at Q25 and MiXCR, and retained in-frame beta chains. Merged by CDR3 protein, the rows form single entries marked with the most common genes and DNA. It is TCRdb's table, rather than the study itself, that gives the V and J calls and clone size. In all, the sample holds 25,000 to 30,000 distinct CDR3 sequences, and about 4.2% of those were seen once. The top ten clones comprise 4% to 5% of the sample.

Findings and caveats that apply to the study as a whole: VDJdb matching was skewed toward anti-spike CD8 responses, so virus-specific expansions were likely underestimated and private and CD4 specificities were missed.

The sequence was collected from an adult who was a healthcare worker with PCR-confirmed SARS-CoV-2 infection or an uninfected control (not recorded which). The sample was whole blood. The chain employs TRBV20-1 and TRBJ2-5; the D gene is perhaps TRBD1 or TRBD2, each of them matching over 5 bases. The base sequence is TGCAGTGCTAGAGATATGGGGGAAGAGACCCAGTACTTC. Its amino acids are CSARDMGEETQYF.